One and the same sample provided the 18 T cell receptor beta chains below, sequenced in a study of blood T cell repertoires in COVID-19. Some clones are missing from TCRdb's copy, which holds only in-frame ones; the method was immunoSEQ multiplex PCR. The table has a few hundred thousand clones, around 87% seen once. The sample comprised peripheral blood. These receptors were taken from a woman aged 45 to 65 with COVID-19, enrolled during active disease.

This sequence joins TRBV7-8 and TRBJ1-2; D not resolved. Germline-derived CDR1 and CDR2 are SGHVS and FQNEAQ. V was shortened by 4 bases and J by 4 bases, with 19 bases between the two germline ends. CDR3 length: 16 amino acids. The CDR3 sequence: CASSSRRLGSLYGYTF. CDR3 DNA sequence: TGTGCCAGCAGCTCCAGGCGTTTAGGGAGTCTCTATGGCTACACCTTC. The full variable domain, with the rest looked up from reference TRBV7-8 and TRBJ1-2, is GAGVSQSPRYKVAKRGQDVALRCDPISGHVSLFWYQQALGQGPEFLTYFQNEAQLDKSGLPSDRFFAERPEGSVSTLKIQRTQQEDSAVYLCASSSRRLGSLYGYTFGSGTRLTVV.

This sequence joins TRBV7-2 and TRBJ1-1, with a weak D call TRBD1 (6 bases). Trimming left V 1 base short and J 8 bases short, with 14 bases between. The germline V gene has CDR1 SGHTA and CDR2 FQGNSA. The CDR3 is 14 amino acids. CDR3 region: CASSLGTKGTEAFF. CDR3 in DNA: TGTGCCAGCAGCTTAGGGACAAAAGGGACAGAAGCTTTCTTT.

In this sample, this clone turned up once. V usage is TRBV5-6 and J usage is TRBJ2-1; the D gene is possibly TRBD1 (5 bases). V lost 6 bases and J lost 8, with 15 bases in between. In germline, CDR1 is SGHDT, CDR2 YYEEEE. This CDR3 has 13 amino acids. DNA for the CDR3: TGTGCCAGCATGCAGTCAGGGTGGGATGAGCAGTTCTTC. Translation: CASMQSGWDEQFF.

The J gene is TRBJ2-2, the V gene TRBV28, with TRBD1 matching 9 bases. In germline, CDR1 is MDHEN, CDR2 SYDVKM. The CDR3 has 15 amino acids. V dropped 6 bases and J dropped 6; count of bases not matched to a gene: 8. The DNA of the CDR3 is TGTGCCAGCAGACCCGACAGGGGGAGAGCCGGGGAGCTGTTTTTT. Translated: CASRPDRGRAGELFF.

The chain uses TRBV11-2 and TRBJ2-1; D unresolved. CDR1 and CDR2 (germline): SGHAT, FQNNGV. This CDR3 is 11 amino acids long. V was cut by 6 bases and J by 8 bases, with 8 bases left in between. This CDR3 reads CASRLRHEQFF. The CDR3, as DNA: TGTGCCAGCAGACTAAGACATGAGCAGTTCTTC.

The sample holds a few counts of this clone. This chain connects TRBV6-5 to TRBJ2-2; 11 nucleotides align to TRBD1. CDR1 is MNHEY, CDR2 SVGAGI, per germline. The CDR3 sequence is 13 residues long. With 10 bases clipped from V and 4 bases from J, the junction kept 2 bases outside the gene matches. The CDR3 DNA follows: TGTGCCACCGGGACAGGGGGCACCGGGGAGCTGTTTTTT. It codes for CATGTGGTGELFF.

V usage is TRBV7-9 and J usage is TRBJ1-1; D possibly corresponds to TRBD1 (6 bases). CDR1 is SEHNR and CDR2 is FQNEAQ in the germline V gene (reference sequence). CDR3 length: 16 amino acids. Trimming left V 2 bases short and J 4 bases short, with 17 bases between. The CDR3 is CASSLSGGLGGTEAFF. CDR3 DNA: TGTGCCAGCAGCTTATCGGGTGGATTAGGGGGCACTGAAGCTTTCTTT. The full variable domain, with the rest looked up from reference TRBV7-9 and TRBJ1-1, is DTGVSQNPRHKITKRGQNVTFRCDPISEHNRLYWYRQTLGQGPEFLTYFQNEAQLEKSRLLSDRFSAERPKGSFSTLEIQRTEQGDSAMYLCASSLSGGLGGTEAFFGQGTRLTVV.

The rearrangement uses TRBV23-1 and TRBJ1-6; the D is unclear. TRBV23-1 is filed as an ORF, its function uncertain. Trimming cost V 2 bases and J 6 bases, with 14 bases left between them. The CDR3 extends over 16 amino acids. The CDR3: CASSQPIRRVNSPLHF. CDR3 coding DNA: TGCGCCAGCAGTCAACCCATCCGACGGGTTAATTCACCCCTCCACTTT.

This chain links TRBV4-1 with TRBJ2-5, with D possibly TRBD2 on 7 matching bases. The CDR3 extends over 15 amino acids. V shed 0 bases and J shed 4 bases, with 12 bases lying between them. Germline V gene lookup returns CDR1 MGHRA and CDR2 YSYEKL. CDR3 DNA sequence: TGCGCCAGCAGCCAAGATAGGGGGGGACGAGAGACCCAGTACTTC. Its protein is CASSQDRGGRETQYF.

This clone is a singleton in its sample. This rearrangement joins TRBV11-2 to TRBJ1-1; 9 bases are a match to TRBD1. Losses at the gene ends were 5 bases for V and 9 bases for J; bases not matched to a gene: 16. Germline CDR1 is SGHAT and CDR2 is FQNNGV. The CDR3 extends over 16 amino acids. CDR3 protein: CASSLSQSPGQGQAFF. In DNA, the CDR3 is TGTGCCAGCAGCCTTAGCCAAAGTCCGGGACAGGGTCAAGCTTTCTTT.

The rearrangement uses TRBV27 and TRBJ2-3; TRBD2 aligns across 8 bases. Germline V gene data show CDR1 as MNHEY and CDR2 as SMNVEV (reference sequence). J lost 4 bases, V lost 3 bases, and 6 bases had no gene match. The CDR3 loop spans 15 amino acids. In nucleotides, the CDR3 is TGTGCCAGCAGTTTGGGCGGGGGGTCGGCAGATACGCAGTATTTT. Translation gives CASSLGGGSADTQYF.

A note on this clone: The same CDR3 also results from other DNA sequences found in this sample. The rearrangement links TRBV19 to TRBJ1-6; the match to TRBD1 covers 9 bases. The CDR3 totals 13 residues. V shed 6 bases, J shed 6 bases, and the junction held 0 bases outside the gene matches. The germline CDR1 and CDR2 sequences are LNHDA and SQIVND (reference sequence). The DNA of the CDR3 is TGTGCCAGTAGGACAGGGGGTAATTCACCCCTCCACTTT. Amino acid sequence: CASRTGGNSPLHF.

The CDR3 spells CASSIGWRSFSPFVQYF. CDR3 coding DNA: TGTGCCAGTAGTATAGGTTGGCGGAGCTTCAGCCCCTTTGTGCAGTATTTT. The chain carries TRBV19 and TRBJ2-3; D is unclear. CDR3 length equals 17 residues. V was trimmed by 1 base and J by 11 bases, leaving 25 bases between them. Germline assignment: CDR1 LNHDA and CDR2 SQIVND (reference sequence).

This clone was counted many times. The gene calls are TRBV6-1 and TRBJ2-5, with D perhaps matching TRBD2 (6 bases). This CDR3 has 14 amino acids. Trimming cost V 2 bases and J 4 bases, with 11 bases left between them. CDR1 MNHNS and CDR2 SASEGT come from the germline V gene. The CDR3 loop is CASSERGWVETQYF. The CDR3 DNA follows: TGTGCCAGCAGTGAACGGGGGTGGGTAGAGACCCAGTACTTC.

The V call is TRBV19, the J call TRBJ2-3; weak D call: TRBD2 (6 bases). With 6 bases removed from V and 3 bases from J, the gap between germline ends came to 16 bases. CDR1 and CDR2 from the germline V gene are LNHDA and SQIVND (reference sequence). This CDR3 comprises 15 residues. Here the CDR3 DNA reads TGTGCCAGTAGCTTTGGCCTAGCGCAAACAGATACGCAGTATTTT. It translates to CASSFGLAQTDTQYF.

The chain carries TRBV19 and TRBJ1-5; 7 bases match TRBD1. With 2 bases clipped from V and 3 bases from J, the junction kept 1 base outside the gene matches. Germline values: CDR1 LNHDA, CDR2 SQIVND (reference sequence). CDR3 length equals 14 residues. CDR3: CASSIRGPNQPQHF. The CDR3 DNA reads TGTGCCAGTAGTATAAGGGGGCCCAATCAGCCCCAGCATTTT.

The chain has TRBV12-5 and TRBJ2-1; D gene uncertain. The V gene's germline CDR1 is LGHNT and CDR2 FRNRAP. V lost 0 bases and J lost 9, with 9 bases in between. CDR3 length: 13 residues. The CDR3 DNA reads TGTGCTAGTGGTTTGGTTGGGCACGGTGAGCAGTTCTTC. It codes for CASGLVGHGEQFF.

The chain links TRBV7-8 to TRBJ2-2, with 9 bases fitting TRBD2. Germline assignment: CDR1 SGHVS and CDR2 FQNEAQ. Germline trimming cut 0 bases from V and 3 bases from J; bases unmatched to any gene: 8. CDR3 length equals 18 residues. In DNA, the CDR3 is TGTGCCAGCAGCTTAGCGGTGCGGGGGGGCATTGACACCGGGGAGCTGTTTTTT. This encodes CASSLAVRGGIDTGELFF.